One sample yielded the 28 T cell receptor beta chains listed below, sequenced in a study of blood T cell repertoires in COVID-19. Profiling relied on immunoSEQ multiplex PCR, and the TCRdb table lists in-frame clones only, not all of them. The sample records fewer than 250,000 clones, about four fifths being singletons. The specimen was peripheral blood. Receptors were obtained from a woman aged 45-60 years with acute or convalescent COVID-19.

The J gene is TRBJ2-3, the V gene TRBV6-5; D possibly corresponds to TRBD1 (6 bases). The CDR3 has 15 amino acids. The V gene lost 6 bases and the J gene lost 0 bases, with 13 bases spanning the gap. The germline gives CDR1 MNHEY, CDR2 SVGAGI. CDR3 DNA sequence: TGTGCCAGCAGCAAAAGGGACACCAGCACAGATACGCAGTATTTT. Encoded protein: CASSKRDTSTDTQYF.

The chain recombines TRBV18 with TRBJ1-1, with D uncertain. With 4 bases removed from V and 3 bases from J, the gap between germline ends came to 9 bases. Germline loops: CDR1 KGHSH, CDR2 LQKENI. The CDR3 sequence is 13 residues long. CDR3 amino acids: CASSLSSDTEAFF. The CDR3 DNA follows: TGTGCCAGCTCACTATCCTCGGACACTGAAGCTTTCTTT.

This clone has only one observation. The J gene is TRBJ2-1, the V gene TRBV27; 9 nucleotides align to TRBD1. The CDR3 runs to 14 residues. Germline V gives CDR1 MNHEY, CDR2 SMNVEV (reference sequence). V shed 6 bases and J 7 bases; nucleotides not matched to a gene: 7. CDR3 coding DNA: TGTGCCAGCAGGATACAGGGGGCTGGGAATGAGCAGTTCTTC. Its translation is CASRIQGAGNEQFF.

In its sample, this clone was seen once. The chain carries TRBV12-2 and TRBJ2-1; the D segment call TRBD2 is taken from the table without a DNA check. TRBV12-2 is a known pseudogene. The CDR3 is 16 amino acids. The CDR3 bases are TGTGCAAGTCGCTTCCGGTCCCAGCGTGCTTACAATGAGCAGTTCTTC. It is translated as CASRFRSQRAYNEQFF.

This clone was counted once. The chain employs TRBV5-1 and TRBJ2-7; D may be TRBD1 (6 bases). Germline CDR1 and CDR2: SGHRS and YFSETQ. This CDR3 is built from 16 residues. Trimming stripped 4 bases from V and 0 bases from J, with 17 bases between. The CDR3 DNA is TGCGCCAGCAGCATGAGTTTTGGACAGTTCTCCTACGAGCAGTACTTC. Protein sequence: CASSMSFGQFSYEQYF.

The chain couples TRBV13 to TRBJ2-7; D unclear. With 0 bases removed from V and 3 bases from J, the gap between germline ends came to 9 bases. Germline V gives CDR1 PRHDT, CDR2 FYEKMQ (reference sequence). The CDR3 contains 14 residues. The CDR3 DNA sequence: TGTGCCAGCAGCTTAGGTAATCGCTACTACGAGCAGTACTTC. Translated: CASSLGNRYYEQYF.

This clone was observed a few times. This rearrangement joins TRBV15 to TRBJ1-1; no firm D call. Germline CDR1 is LNHNV and CDR2 is YYDKDF (reference sequence). V lost 0 bases and J 1 base, leaving 15 bases between the germline ends. CDR3 length: 17 residues. Here the CDR3 DNA reads TGTGCCACCAGCAGAGATCTGTTTGGGTCAGGGAACACTGAAGCTTTCTTT. This gives the protein CATSRDLFGSGNTEAFF.

V gene TRBV5-1 combines with J gene TRBJ2-1; 12 bases are a match to TRBD2. After removal of 0 bases from V and 3 bases from J, the junction contained 4 bases not matched to a gene. Germline CDR1 is SGHRS and CDR2 is YFSETQ. The CDR3 contains 17 residues. The CDR3 DNA reads TGCGCCAGCAGCTTGGGACTAGCGGGAGTGGTCTACAATGAGCAGTTCTTC. It codes for CASSLGLAGVVYNEQFF.

This chain connects TRBV6-6 to TRBJ2-4; 9 nucleotides line up with TRBD1. The trim removed 5 bases at V and 7 bases at J, leaving 6 bases unmatched. Germline CDR1 is MNHNY and CDR2 is SVGAGI (reference sequence). The CDR3 totals 14 residues. CDR3 sequence reads: CASSTTGGRNIQYF. The DNA of the CDR3 is TGTGCCAGCAGTACGACAGGGGGAAGGAACATTCAGTACTTC.

The V call is TRBV12-3 or TRBV12-4, the J call TRBJ1-2; no reliable D call. The CDR3 covers 13 residues. Trimming took 2 bases from V and 4 from J, leaving 8 bases between them. CDR3 protein: CASSLRAPYGYTF. The DNA for the CDR3 is TGTGCCAGCAGTTTAAGAGCCCCCTATGGCTACACCTTC.

The chain carries TRBV19 and TRBJ1-1; 9 bases align to TRBD1. V lost 6 bases, J lost 4 bases, and 12 bases stayed unmatched. Germline CDR1 reads LNHDA; CDR2 reads SQIVND (reference sequence). This CDR3 contains 16 residues. CDR3 coding DNA: TGTGCCAGTAGCGCCGGGACAGGGACCGCCGGCACTGAAGCTTTCTTT. The encoded protein is CASSAGTGTAGTEAFF.

The chain joins TRBV21-1 to TRBJ2-7; the table names TRBD1, a call not compared with the DNA. TRBV21-1 is a pseudogene. CDR3 length equals 14 residues. This chain's CDR3 is CASFCEDRKGEQYF. The CDR3 DNA is TGTGCCAGCTTCTGTGAGGACAGGAAGGGCGAGCAGTACTTC.

This clone has ten or more counts. In DNA, the CDR3 is TGTGCCAGCAAGGGACTAGCAGATACCGGGGAGCTGTTTTTT. Its protein is CASKGLADTGELFF. The chain has TRBV6-5 and TRBJ2-2; 9 nucleotides match TRBD2. This CDR3 contains 14 residues. Germline lookup yields CDR1 MNHEY and CDR2 SVGAGI. V was pared by 7 bases and J by 5 bases, with 5 bases of the junction left unmatched.

The gene calls are TRBV28 and TRBJ2-3, with 11 bases matching TRBD1. Trimming cost V 5 bases and J 3 bases; bases outside gene matches: 10. Germline CDR1 and CDR2: MDHEN and SYDVKM. This CDR3 comprises 17 residues. CDR3 protein: CASSGESRDRGTDTQYF. In DNA form, the CDR3 reads TGTGCCAGCAGTGGTGAATCCCGGGACAGGGGGACAGATACGCAGTATTTT.

V usage is TRBV28 and J usage is TRBJ2-1; a possible D gene is TRBD1 (5 bases). The CDR3 is 14 residues long. Trimming took off 2 bases at V and 8 bases at J, with 13 bases between the two ends. The V gene's germline CDR1 is MDHEN and CDR2 SYDVKM. The CDR3 DNA reads TGTGCCAGCAGTTTACCCCCCCAGGGCGATGAGCAGTTCTTC. Amino acids: CASSLPPQGDEQFF.

Only one count was recorded for this clone. The rearrangement uses TRBV19 and TRBJ1-4; TRBD1 matches 7 bases. The CDR3 is 23 residues long. CDR1 LNHDA and CDR2 SQIVND come from the germline V gene (reference sequence). The ends lost 1 base at V and 0 bases at J; junction bases unmatched: 23. CDR3 protein: CASSIAGRFGQETTSATNEKLFF. The DNA for the CDR3 is TGTGCCAGTAGTATAGCGGGCCGGTTCGGACAGGAAACCACAAGCGCAACTAATGAAAAACTGTTTTTT. The full variable domain, its missing parts supplied by reference TRBV19 and TRBJ1-4, is DGGITQSPKYLFRKEGQNVTLSCEQNLNHDAMYWYRQDPGQGLRLIYYSQIVNDFQKGDIAEGYSVSREKKESFPLTVTSAQKNPTAFYLCASSIAGRFGQETTSATNEKLFFGSGTQLSVL.

This clone is labeled medium-sized. The rearrangement uses TRBV3-1 (or the pseudogene TRBV3-2) and TRBJ2-7, with TRBD2 matching 9 bases. The germline CDR1 and CDR2 sequences are LGHDT and YNNKEL (reference sequence). This CDR3 contains 14 residues. The V and J ends lost 4 bases and 6 bases, in that order; junction bases with no gene match: 7. This CDR3 reads CASSPIAGVGEQYF. CDR3 coding DNA: TGTGCCAGCAGCCCGATAGCGGGAGTCGGCGAGCAGTACTTC.

This sequence joins TRBV5-1 and TRBJ2-4; 10 nucleotides match TRBD2. V lost 1 base and J lost 7; bases outside the gene matches: 11. The germline CDR1 and CDR2 sequences are SGHRS and YFSETQ. CDR3 length equals 17 residues. CDR3 DNA: TGCGCCAGCAGCTTGTTGACTAGCGGGCAGCTTGGGAACATTCAGTACTTC. Its protein is CASSLLTSGQLGNIQYF.

This clone was found many times. The rearrangement joins TRBV27 to TRBJ2-5; TRBD2 aligns across 8 bases. After removal of 5 bases from V and 3 bases from J, the junction contained 17 bases not matched to a gene. The CDR3 runs 18 residues. Germline CDR1 and CDR2: MNHEY and SMNVEV (reference sequence). CDR3: CASSPLTGGPDGKETQYF. The DNA for the CDR3 is TGTGCCAGCAGTCCCTTAACGGGAGGGCCGGATGGCAAAGAGACCCAGTACTTC.

The chain carries TRBV28 and TRBJ1-5, with a weak D call TRBD1 (5 bases). V was trimmed by 9 bases and J by 4 bases, leaving 10 bases between them. The CDR3 runs 12 residues. Germline loops: CDR1 MDHEN, CDR2 SYDVKM. The CDR3 nucleotides read TGTGCCAGTTGGGGCCCAAATCAGCCCCAGCATTTT. This translates into CASWGPNQPQHF.

The chain carries TRBV5-1 and TRBJ1-1; D might be TRBD1 (5 bases). V lost 1 base, J lost 4 bases, and 17 bases lay in between. CDR3 size: 16 residues. The germline gives CDR1 SGHRS, CDR2 YFSETQ. For the CDR3, the DNA is TGCGCCAGCAGCTTGAGGGTCGGGGGAATCGGCACTGAAGCTTTCTTT. Protein product: CASSLRVGGIGTEAFF.

The table lists this clone with many counts. V and J are TRBV19 and TRBJ2-7; TRBD1 agrees at 10 bases. CDR3 length: 16 residues. In germline, CDR1 is LNHDA, CDR2 SQIVND (reference sequence). Trimming at V came to 5 bases and at J to 3 bases, leaving 10 bases not matched to a gene. This CDR3 reads CASSSPGQGSSYEQYF. In nucleotides, the CDR3 is TGTGCCAGTAGTTCTCCGGGACAGGGGTCGAGCTACGAGCAGTACTTC.

The chain is built from TRBV11-3 and TRBJ2-2; no firm D call. The CDR3 is made up of 13 amino acids. V shed 0 bases and J shed 6 bases, with 5 bases lying between them. Germline V CDR1 and CDR2: SGHNT, YENEEA. For the CDR3, the DNA is TGTGCCAGCAGCTTAGATCAGGCCGGGGAGCTGTTTTTT. Its translation is CASSLDQAGELFF.

The chain uses TRBV5-1 and TRBJ2-7, with 7 bases identical to TRBD2. From germline, CDR1 is SGHRS and CDR2 YFSETQ. The junction had 4 bases not matched to a gene; V was cut back by 0 bases and J by 7 bases. The CDR3 runs to 13 residues. CDR3 region: CASSLGLAQEQYF. In nucleotides, the CDR3 is TGCGCCAGCAGCTTGGGACTAGCTCAAGAGCAGTACTTC.

The chain has TRBV29-1 and TRBJ1-1; D remains ambiguous. The germline CDR1 and CDR2 sequences are SQVTM and ANQGSEA. Trimming cost V 3 bases and J 5 bases, with 13 bases left between them. CDR3 length equals 13 residues. In nucleotides, the CDR3 is TGCAGCGTTGAGTATCCCGGAGGGACTGAAGCTTTCTTT. Protein product: CSVEYPGGTEAFF.

The chain carries TRBV28 and TRBJ2-1; TRBD2 aligns across 9 bases. Trimming took 5 bases from V and 5 from J; bases not matched to a gene: 13. Germline V gene sequence: CDR1 MDHEN, CDR2 SYDVKM. The CDR3 extends over 17 amino acids. The CDR3 nucleotides are TGTGCCAGCAGTCACCACGTTGCTAGCGGGACAGACAATGAGCAGTTCTTC. It translates to CASSHHVASGTDNEQFF.

V is TRBV5-1 and J is TRBJ2-7, with D perhaps matching TRBD1 (5 bases). V shed 1 base and J shed 5 bases, with 7 bases lying between them. Germline values: CDR1 SGHRS, CDR2 YFSETQ. This CDR3 is built from 12 residues. The CDR3 reads CASSLLTDEQYF. In nucleotides, the CDR3 is TGCGCCAGCAGCTTGTTGACAGACGAGCAGTACTTC.

As to this clone: This sample includes further DNA sequences coding for the same CDR3. The rearrangement joins TRBV24-1 to TRBJ2-5; 7 bases fit TRBD1. Looked up from germline, CDR1 is KGHDR and CDR2 is SFDVKD. The CDR3 covers 14 residues. Losses at the gene ends were 4 bases for V and 2 bases for J; bases not matched to a gene: 3. CDR3: CATSDTGQQETQYF. CDR3 DNA sequence: TGTGCCACCAGTGACACGGGACAGCAAGAGACCCAGTACTTC.